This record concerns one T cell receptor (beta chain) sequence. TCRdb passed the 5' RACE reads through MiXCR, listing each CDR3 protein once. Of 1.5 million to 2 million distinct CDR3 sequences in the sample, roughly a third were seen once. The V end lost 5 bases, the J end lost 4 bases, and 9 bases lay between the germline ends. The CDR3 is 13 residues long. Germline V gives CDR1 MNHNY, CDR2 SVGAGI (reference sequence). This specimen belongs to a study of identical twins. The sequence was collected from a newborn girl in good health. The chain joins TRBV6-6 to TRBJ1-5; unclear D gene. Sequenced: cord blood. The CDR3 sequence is CASSGYKNQPQHF. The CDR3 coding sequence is TGTGCCAGCAGTGGCTACAAGAATCAGCCCCAGCATTTT.